The 13 T cell receptor beta chains in this list originate from one sample, sequenced in a study of shared clonotypes between healthy human individuals. Only in-frame clones appear in the TCRdb table, and some are missing; sequencing was by immunoSEQ multiplex PCR. Here the sample spans about 490,000 clones, 65% to 80% being singletons. What was sequenced was PBMCs. The receptors come from a woman between 35 and 50 years old in good health. Some clones in this sample may be carry-over from other donors' samples.

The V call is TRBV6-1, the J call TRBJ1-5; tentatively, D is TRBD1 (6 bases). The V end was cut by 7 bases, the J end by 10 bases, with 20 bases between. The CDR3 has 14 amino acids. The V gene's germline CDR1 is MNHNS and CDR2 SASEGT. The CDR3 here is CASTQGRDGLPQHF. CDR3 DNA: TGTGCCAGCACCCAGGGGAGAGATGGTCTACCCCAGCATTTT.

In this sample, this clone turned up once. The chain carries TRBV5-8 and TRBJ2-2; D remains unclear. V shed 0 bases and J shed 0 bases, with 3 bases lying between them. Germline CDR1 reads SGHTS; CDR2 reads YDEGEE. CDR3 length: 14 residues. CDR3 region: CASSLASNTGELFF. CDR3 in DNA: TGTGCCAGCAGCTTGGCCTCGAACACCGGGGAGCTGTTTTTT.

This chain uses TRBV5-6 with TRBJ1-1; the D gene is possibly TRBD1 (5 bases). This CDR3 region has 16 residues. In germline, CDR1 is SGHDT, CDR2 YYEEEE. V was cut by 2 bases and J by 0 bases, with 14 bases left in between. CDR3 region: CASSFSGGGLNTEAFF. The CDR3 nucleotides are TGTGCCAGCAGCTTTTCCGGCGGGGGATTGAACACTGAAGCTTTCTTT. Combining the CDR3 with reference TRBV5-6 and TRBJ1-1 gives the whole variable domain DAGVTQSPTHLIKTRGQQVTLRCSPKSGHDTVSWYQQALGQGPQFIFQYYEEEERQRGNFPDRFSGHQFPNYSSELNVNALLLGDSALYLCASSFSGGGLNTEAFFGQGTRLTVV.

The chain has TRBV10-3 and TRBJ1-2; 10 nucleotides agree with TRBD1. CDR1 ENHRY and CDR2 SYGVKD come from the germline V gene. Losses at the gene ends were 4 bases for V and 7 bases for J; bases not matched to a gene: 12. There are 16 residues in the CDR3. As DNA, the CDR3 is TGTGCCATCAGTGGGAGAGACAGGGGGCAACTAGGTGGCTACACCTTC. Amino acids: CAISGRDRGQLGGYTF.

The chain has TRBV28 and TRBJ2-1; no clear D. V gave up 3 bases and J gave up 1 base, with 13 bases separating them. This CDR3 spans 16 amino acids. Germline V gene sequence: CDR1 MDHEN, CDR2 SYDVKM. CDR3 nucleotide sequence: TGTGCCAGCAGTTTTCGGTGGGCCCGGTCCTACAATGAGCAGTTCTTC. Residues: CASSFRWARSYNEQFF.

V and J are TRBV6-1 and TRBJ1-4, with a weak D call TRBD1 (5 bases). The CDR3 loop spans 16 amino acids. In germline, CDR1 is MNHNS, CDR2 SASEGT. Trimming removed 2 bases from V and 7 bases from J, with 17 bases in between. DNA for the CDR3: TGTGCCAGCAGTGAAATCGGGTTCACTCAGGGTGAAAAACTGTTTTTT. It is translated as CASSEIGFTQGEKLFF.

This clone was counted between two and nine times. V and J are TRBV10-3 and TRBJ1-1; 8 bases align to TRBD1. Unmatched junction bases numbered 0, after V lost 3 bases and J lost 3 bases. The CDR3 loop spans 13 amino acids. Germline V gene sequence: CDR1 ENHRY, CDR2 SYGVKD. DNA for the CDR3: TGTGCCATCAGTGAACAGGGGGACACTGAAGCTTTCTTT. Translation: CAISEQGDTEAFF.

This rearrangement joins TRBV27 to TRBJ2-2, with 10 bases lining up with TRBD2. Trimming took 6 bases from V and 7 from J; bases not matched to a gene: 8. This CDR3 comprises 15 residues. The V gene's germline CDR1 is MNHEY and CDR2 SMNVEV (reference sequence). CDR3 sequence reads: CASSPSGSVYGELFF. The CDR3 nucleotides read TGTGCCAGCAGCCCTAGCGGGAGCGTTTACGGGGAGCTGTTTTTT.

The chain combines TRBV10-3 with TRBJ2-1; D unclear. The CDR3 consists of 12 residues. CDR1 is ENHRY and CDR2 is SYGVKD in the germline V gene. Between the trimmed V and J ends, which lost 1 base and 4 bases, there was a span of 2 bases. The CDR3 here is CAISEFYNEQFF. CDR3 nucleotide sequence: TGTGCCATCAGTGAGTTTTACAATGAGCAGTTCTTC.

On this clone: Within the sample, other DNA sequences also encode this same CDR3. DNA of the CDR3: TGCGCCAGCAGCTCTCCGACAGATACGCAGTATTTT. Amino acid sequence: CASSSPTDTQYF. The chain recombines TRBV5-1 with TRBJ2-3; D uncertain. Trimming removed 3 bases from V and 3 bases from J, with 5 bases in between. The germline V gene has CDR1 SGHRS and CDR2 YFSETQ. The CDR3 sequence is 12 residues long. Based on the CDR3 plus reference TRBV5-1 and TRBJ2-3, the full variable domain is KAGVTQTPRYLIKTRGQQVTLSCSPISGHRSVSWYQQTPGQGLQFLFEYFSETQRNKGNFPGRFSGRQFSNSRSEMNVSTLELGDSALYLCASSSPTDTQYFGPGTRLTVL.

As regards this clone: Other DNA sequences from this sample encode an identical CDR3 as well. V is TRBV6-5 and J is TRBJ1-1; no firm D call. The ends were cut back, 0 bases at V and 8 bases at J, with 7 bases in the middle. Per germline, CDR1 MNHEY and CDR2 SVGAGI. The CDR3 runs 12 residues. CDR3 in amino acids: CASSYSGGEAFF. In DNA, the CDR3 is TGTGCCAGCAGTTACTCGGGAGGGGAAGCTTTCTTT.

The chain is built from TRBV9 and TRBJ2-1, with 8 bases aligning to TRBD2. This CDR3 is 15 amino acids long. J gave up 3 bases and V 1 base, and 3 bases lay outside the gene matches. Looked up from germline, CDR1 is SGDLS and CDR2 is YYNGEE. CDR3 loop: CASSVSGSGYNEQFF. DNA of the CDR3: TGTGCCAGCAGCGTAAGCGGGAGTGGCTACAATGAGCAGTTCTTC. The complete variable domain, with remaining parts taken from reference TRBV9 and TRBJ2-1, reads DSGVTQTPKHLITATGQRVTLRCSPRSGDLSVYWYQQSLDQGLQFLIQYYNGEERAKGNILERFSAQQFPDLHSELNLSSLELGDSALYFCASSVSGSGYNEQFFGPGTRLTVL.

This chain connects TRBV28 to TRBJ1-4; 8 nucleotides agree with TRBD1. The CDR3 length is 15 residues. V shed 5 bases and J 3 bases; nucleotides not matched to a gene: 5. Germline assignment: CDR1 MDHEN and CDR2 SYDVKM. DNA for the CDR3: TGTGCCAGCAGTCCCACGACAGGGGCTAATGAAAAACTGTTTTTT. Protein product: CASSPTTGANEKLFF.